The T cell receptor (beta chain) described here comes from a study of cytomegalovirus exposure and HLA in healthy donors. Overall study results and limits: According to the study, around 180 TCR beta chains were cytomegalovirus-associated. With high specificity and sensitivity, the classifier reportedly diagnosed cytomegalovirus status. Three chains tied to CMV proved CMV antigen-specific in vitro.

Points on this clone: No antigen is known for it.

TCRdb's table, derived via immunoSEQ multiplex PCR, lists solely in-frame clones and lacks some. The sample lists 100,000 to 150,000 clones, about 82% occurring once. The CDR3 consists of 17 residues. V trimming: 5 bases; J trimming: 0 bases; junction bases outside the gene matches: 7. Germline V gene data show CDR1 as LNHDA and CDR2 as SQIVND (reference sequence). Sequencing was performed on PBMCs. V gene TRBV19 combines with J gene TRBJ2-1, with 10 bases fitting TRBD2. The sequence came from a man aged 18 to 29 in good health and CMV-seronegative. CDR3 residues: CASSPQRTSGSYNEQFF. The DNA of the CDR3 is TGTGCCAGTAGTCCCCAGCGGACTAGCGGCTCCTACAATGAGCAGTTCTTC.